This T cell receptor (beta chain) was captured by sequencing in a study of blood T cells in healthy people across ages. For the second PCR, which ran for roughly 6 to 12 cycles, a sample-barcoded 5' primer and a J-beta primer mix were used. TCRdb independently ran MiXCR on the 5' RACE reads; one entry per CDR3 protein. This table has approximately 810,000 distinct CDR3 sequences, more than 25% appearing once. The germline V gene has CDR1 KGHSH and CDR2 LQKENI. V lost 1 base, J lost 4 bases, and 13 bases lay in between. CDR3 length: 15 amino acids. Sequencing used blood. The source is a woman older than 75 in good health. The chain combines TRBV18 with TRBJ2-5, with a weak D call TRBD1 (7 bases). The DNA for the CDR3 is TGTGCCAGCTCACCACTGCGACAGGGAGGAGAGACCCAGTACTTC. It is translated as CASSPLRQGGETQYF.